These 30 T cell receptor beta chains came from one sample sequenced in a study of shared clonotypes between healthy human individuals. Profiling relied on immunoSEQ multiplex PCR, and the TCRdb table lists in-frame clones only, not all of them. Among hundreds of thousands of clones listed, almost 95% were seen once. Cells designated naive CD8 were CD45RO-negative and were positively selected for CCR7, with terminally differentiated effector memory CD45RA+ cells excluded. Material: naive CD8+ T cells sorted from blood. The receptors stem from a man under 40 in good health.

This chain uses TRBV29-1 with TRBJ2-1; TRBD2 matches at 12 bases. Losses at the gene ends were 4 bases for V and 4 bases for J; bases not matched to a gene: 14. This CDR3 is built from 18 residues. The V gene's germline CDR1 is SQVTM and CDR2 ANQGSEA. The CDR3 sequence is CSVVLVSLAGGPYNEQFF. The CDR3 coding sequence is TGCAGCGTTGTCCTAGTTAGCCTAGCGGGAGGGCCATACAATGAGCAGTTCTTC.

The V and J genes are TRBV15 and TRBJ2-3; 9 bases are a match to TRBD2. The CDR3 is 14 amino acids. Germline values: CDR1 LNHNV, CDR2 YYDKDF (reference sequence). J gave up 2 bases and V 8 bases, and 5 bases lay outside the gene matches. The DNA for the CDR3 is TGTGCCACCGGCCTAGCGGGGACCACAGATACGCAGTATTTT. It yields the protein CATGLAGTTDTQYF.

This CDR3 reads CASSTRTGESQPQHF. The DNA for the CDR3 is TGTGCCAGTAGTACGAGGACAGGGGAGAGCCAGCCCCAGCATTTT. The chain carries TRBV19 and TRBJ1-5, with TRBD1 matching 9 bases. This CDR3 is built from 15 residues. V was clipped by 4 bases and J by 7 bases; unmatched bases: 8. CDR1 is LNHDA, CDR2 SQIVND, per germline (reference sequence). Full variable domain (remainder filled in from reference TRBV19 and TRBJ1-5): DGGITQSPKYLFRKEGQNVTLSCEQNLNHDAMYWYRQDPGQGLRLIYYSQIVNDFQKGDIAEGYSVSREKKESFPLTVTSAQKNPTAFYLCASSTRTGESQPQHFGDGTRLSIL.

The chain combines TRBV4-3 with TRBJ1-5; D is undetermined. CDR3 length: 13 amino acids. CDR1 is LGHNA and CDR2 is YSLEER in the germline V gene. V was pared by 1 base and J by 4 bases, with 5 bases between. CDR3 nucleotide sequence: TGCGCCAGCAGCCAAGTGCGGAATCAGCCCCAGCATTTT. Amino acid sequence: CASSQVRNQPQHF.

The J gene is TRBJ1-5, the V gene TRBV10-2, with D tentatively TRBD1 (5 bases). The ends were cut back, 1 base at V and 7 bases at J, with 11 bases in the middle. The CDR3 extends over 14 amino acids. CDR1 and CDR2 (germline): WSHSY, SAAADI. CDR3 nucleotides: TGCGCCAGCAGTGAGTGGGCAGGGAGGCAGCCCCAGCATTTT. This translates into CASSEWAGRQPQHF.

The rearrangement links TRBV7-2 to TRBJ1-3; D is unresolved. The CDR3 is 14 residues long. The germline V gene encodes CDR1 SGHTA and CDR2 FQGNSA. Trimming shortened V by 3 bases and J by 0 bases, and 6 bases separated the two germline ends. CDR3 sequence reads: CASSLGNSGNTIYF. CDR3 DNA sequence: TGTGCCAGCAGCTTGGGGAACTCTGGAAACACCATATATTTT.

CDR3 in amino acids: CSVVAETQYF. DNA of the CDR3: TGCAGCGTTGTGGCCGAGACCCAGTACTTC. The V and J genes are TRBV29-1 and TRBJ2-5, with D unresolved. This CDR3 has 10 amino acids. Germline assignment: CDR1 SQVTM and CDR2 ANQGSEA. The V end lost 4 bases, the J end lost 5 bases, and 5 bases lay between the germline ends.

DNA of the CDR3: TGCGCCAGCAGCTTGGCGTGGGGGAGATCCTACAATGAGCAGTTCTTC. Amino acid sequence: CASSLAWGRSYNEQFF. The chain employs TRBV5-1 and TRBJ2-1, with D possibly being TRBD1 or TRBD2 (5 bases each). The ends were cut back, 0 bases at V and 1 base at J, with 11 bases in the middle. The CDR3 loop spans 16 amino acids. Germline V lookup: CDR1 SGHRS, CDR2 YFSETQ.

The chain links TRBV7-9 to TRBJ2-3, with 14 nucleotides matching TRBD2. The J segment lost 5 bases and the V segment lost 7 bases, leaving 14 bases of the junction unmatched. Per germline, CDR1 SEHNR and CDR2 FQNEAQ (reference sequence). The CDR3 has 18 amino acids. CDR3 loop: CASTSSIGTSGRIDTQYF. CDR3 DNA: TGTGCCAGCACCTCCTCTATCGGGACTAGCGGGAGAATAGATACGCAGTATTTT.

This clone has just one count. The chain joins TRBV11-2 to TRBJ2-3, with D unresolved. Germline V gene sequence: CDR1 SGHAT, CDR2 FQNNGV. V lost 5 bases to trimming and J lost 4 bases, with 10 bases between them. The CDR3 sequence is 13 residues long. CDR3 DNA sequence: TGTGCCAGCAGCCCCTCCCTCCCAGATACGCAGTATTTT. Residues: CASSPSLPDTQYF. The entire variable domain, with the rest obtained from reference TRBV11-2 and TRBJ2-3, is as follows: EAGVAQSPRYKIIEKRQSVAFWCNPISGHATLYWYQQILGQGPKLLIQFQNNGVVDDSQLPKDRFSAERLKGVDSTLKIQPAKLEDSAVYLCASSPSLPDTQYFGPGTRLTVL.

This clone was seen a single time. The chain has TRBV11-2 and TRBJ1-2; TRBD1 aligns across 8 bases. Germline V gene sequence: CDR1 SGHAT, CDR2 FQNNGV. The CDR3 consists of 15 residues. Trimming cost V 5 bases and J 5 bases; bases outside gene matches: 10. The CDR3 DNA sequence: TGTGCCAGCAGCGTCGCGCGGACAGGGCTATATGGCTACACCTTC. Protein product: CASSVARTGLYGYTF.

The CDR3 bases are TGTGCCAGCAGCCCGCCGGGACAGGGCAATCAGCCCCAGCATTTT. It translates to CASSPPGQGNQPQHF. V gene TRBV6-5 combines with J gene TRBJ1-5, with 8 bases lining up with TRBD1. Germline V gene lookup returns CDR1 MNHEY and CDR2 SVGAGI. There are 15 residues in the CDR3. The trim removed 6 bases at V and 2 bases at J, leaving 6 bases unmatched.

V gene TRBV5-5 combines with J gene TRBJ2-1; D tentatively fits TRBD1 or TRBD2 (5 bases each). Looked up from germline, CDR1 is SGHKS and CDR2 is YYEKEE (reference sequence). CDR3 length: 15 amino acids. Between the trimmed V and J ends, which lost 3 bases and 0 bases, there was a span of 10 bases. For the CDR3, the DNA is TGTGCCAGCAGCTCTGCAGGGAGCTCCTACAATGAGCAGTTCTTC. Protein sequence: CASSSAGSSYNEQFF.

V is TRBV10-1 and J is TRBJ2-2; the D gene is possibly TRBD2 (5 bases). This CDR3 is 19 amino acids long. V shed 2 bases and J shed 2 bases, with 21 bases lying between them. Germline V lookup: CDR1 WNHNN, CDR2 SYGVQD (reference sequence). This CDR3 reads CASSERLDLTSLNTGELFF. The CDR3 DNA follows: TGCGCCAGCAGTGAGAGATTGGACTTGACAAGCCTAAACACCGGGGAGCTGTTTTTT.

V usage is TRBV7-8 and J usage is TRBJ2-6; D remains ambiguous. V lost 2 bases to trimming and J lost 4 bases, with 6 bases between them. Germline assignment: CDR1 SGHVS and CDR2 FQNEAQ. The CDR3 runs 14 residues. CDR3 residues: CASSLIDGANVLTF. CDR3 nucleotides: TGTGCCAGCAGCTTAATCGACGGGGCCAACGTCCTGACTTTC. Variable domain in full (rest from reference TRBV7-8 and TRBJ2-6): GAGVSQSPRYKVAKRGQDVALRCDPISGHVSLFWYQQALGQGPEFLTYFQNEAQLDKSGLPSDRFFAERPEGSVSTLKIQRTQQEDSAVYLCASSLIDGANVLTFGAGSRLTVL.

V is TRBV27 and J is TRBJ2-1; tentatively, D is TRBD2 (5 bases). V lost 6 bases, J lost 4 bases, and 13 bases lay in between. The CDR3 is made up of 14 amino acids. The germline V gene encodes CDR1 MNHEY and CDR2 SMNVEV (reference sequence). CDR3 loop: CASRRVGRYNEQFF. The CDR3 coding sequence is TGTGCCAGCAGGAGGGTGGGCCGGTACAATGAGCAGTTCTTC.

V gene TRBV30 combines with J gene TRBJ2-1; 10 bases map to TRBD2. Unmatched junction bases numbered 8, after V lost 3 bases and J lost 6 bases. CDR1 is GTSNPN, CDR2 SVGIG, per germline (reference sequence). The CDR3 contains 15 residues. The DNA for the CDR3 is TGTGCCTGGAGAATAGCTAGCGGGAGCGGCAATGAGCAGTTCTTC. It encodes CAWRIASGSGNEQFF. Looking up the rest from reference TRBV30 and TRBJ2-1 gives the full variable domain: SQTIHQWPATLVQPVGSPLSLECTVEGTSNPNLYWYRQAAGRGLQLLFYSVGIGQISSEVPQNLSASRPQDRQFILSSKKLLLSDSGFYLCAWRIASGSGNEQFFGPGTRLTVL.

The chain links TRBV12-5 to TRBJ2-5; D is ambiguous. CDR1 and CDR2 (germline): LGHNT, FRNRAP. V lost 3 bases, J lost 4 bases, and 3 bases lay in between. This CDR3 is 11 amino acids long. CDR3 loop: CASGFGETQYF. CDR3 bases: TGTGCTAGTGGTTTCGGAGAGACCCAGTACTTC. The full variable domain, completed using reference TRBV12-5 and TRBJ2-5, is DARVTQTPRHKVTEMGQEVTMRCQPILGHNTVFWYRQTMMQGLELLAYFRNRAPLDDSGMPKDRFSAEMPDATLATLKIQPSEPRDSAVYFCASGFGETQYFGPGTRLLVL.

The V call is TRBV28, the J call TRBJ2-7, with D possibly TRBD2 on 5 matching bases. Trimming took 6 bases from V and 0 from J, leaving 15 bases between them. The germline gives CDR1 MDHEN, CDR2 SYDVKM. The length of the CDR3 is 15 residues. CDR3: CASSSGLDHSYEQYF. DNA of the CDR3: TGTGCCAGCAGCTCCGGACTCGATCACTCCTACGAGCAGTACTTC.

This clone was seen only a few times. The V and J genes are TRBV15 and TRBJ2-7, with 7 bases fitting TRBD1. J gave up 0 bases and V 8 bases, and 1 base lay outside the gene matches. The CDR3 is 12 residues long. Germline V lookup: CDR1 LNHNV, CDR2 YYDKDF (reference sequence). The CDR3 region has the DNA TGTGCCACCGGGACAGTCTCCTACGAGCAGTACTTC. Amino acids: CATGTVSYEQYF.

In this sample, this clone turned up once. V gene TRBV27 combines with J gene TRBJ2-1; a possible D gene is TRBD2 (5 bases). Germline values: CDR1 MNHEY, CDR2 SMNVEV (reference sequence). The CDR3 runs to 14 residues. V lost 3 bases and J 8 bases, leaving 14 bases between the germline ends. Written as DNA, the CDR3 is TGTGCCAGCAGTTTCGATGGGAGTGGGGATGAGCAGTTCTTC. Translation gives CASSFDGSGDEQFF.

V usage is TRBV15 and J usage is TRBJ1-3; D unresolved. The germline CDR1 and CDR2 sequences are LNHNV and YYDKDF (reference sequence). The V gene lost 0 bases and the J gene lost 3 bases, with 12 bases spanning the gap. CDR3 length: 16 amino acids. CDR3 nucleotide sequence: TGTGCCACCAGCAGAGATCGAATGGATTATGGAAACACCATATATTTT. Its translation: CATSRDRMDYGNTIYF.

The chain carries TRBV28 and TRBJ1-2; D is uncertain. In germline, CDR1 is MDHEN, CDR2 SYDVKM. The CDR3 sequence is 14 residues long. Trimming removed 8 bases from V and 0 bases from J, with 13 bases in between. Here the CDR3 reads CASGESLSNYGYTF. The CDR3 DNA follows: TGTGCCAGCGGTGAGAGCCTCTCTAACTATGGCTACACCTTC.

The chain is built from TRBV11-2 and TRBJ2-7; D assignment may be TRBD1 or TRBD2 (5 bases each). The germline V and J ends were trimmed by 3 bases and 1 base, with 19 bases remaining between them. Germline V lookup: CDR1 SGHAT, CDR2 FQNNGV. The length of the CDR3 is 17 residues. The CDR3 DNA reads TGTGCCAGCAGCTTCGCTCGCGCAGGGAGAAGGTCCTACGAGCAGTACTTC. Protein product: CASSFARAGRRSYEQYF.

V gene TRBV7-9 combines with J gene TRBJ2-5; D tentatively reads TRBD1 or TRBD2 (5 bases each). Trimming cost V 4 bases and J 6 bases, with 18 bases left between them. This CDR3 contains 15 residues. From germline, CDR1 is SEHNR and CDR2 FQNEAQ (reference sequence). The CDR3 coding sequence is TGTGCCAGCAGCTCGAGTTTGGGACCCGCACAGACCCAGTACTTC. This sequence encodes CASSSSLGPAQTQYF.

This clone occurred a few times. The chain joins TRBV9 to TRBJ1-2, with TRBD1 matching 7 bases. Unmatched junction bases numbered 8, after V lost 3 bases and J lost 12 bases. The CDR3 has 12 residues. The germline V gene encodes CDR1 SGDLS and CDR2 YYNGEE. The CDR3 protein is CASSAGTDVHTF. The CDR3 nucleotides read TGTGCCAGCAGCGCTGGGACAGATGTCCACACCTTC.

The CDR3 here is CSVEALEVEQFF. The CDR3 bases are TGCAGCGTTGAGGCTCTAGAGGTTGAGCAGTTCTTC. This chain links TRBV29-1 with TRBJ2-1; no clear D. Germline V CDR1 and CDR2: SQVTM, ANQGSEA. Trimming shortened V by 3 bases and J by 9 bases, and 12 bases separated the two germline ends. CDR3 length equals 12 residues.

The CDR3 nucleotides are TGCGCCAGCGGGCCCGGGACAGCGAACACTGAAGCTTTCTTT. It is translated as CASGPGTANTEAFF. V gene TRBV4-3 combines with J gene TRBJ1-1; 7 nucleotides match TRBD1. Germline assignment: CDR1 LGHNA and CDR2 YSLEER. With V trimmed by 8 bases and J by 1 base, 7 bases remained unmatched. The CDR3 is 14 residues long.

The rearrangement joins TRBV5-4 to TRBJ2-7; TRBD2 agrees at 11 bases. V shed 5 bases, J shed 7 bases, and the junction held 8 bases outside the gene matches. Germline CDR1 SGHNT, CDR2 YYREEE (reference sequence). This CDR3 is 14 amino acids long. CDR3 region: CASRLAGGSWEQYF. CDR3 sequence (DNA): TGTGCCAGCAGGTTAGCGGGAGGGTCTTGGGAGCAGTACTTC. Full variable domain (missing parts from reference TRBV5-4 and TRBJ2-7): ETGVTQSPTHLIKTRGQQVTLRCSSQSGHNTVSWYQQALGQGPQFIFQYYREEENGRGNFPPRFSGLQFPNYSSELNVNALELDDSALYLCASRLAGGSWEQYFGPGTRLTVT.

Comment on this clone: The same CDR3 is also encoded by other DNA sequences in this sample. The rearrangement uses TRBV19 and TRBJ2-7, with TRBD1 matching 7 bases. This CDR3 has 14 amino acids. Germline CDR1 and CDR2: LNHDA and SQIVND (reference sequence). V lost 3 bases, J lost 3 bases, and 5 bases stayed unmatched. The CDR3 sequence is CASSIGQGDYEQYF. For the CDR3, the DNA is TGTGCCAGTAGTATCGGGCAGGGGGACTACGAGCAGTACTTC.